This is a list of T cell receptor beta chains from one sample in a study of vaccination and CD4 T cells after COVID-19. These receptors lack a known antigen. In TCRdb, the PCR reads were re-called with MiXCR into one record per CDR3 protein. This sample carries around 19,000 distinct CDR3 sequences, approximately 63% of them seen once, and the ten largest clones take 5.5%. Sequencing was performed on CD4+ T cells from blood, cultured in vitro. The origin of the receptors is a human donor who had recovered from COVID-19. The CDR3 runs from the conserved cysteine through the conserved F or W. D genes are given only for firm matches. The size entry is marked missing in some rows and otherwise reads once, few, many or a size class.

>TRBJ2-7|-|TRBD1|TRBV6-1
TGTGCCAGCAGCCTCACTACGACAGGGCCAGTCTACGAGCAGTACTTC
CASSLTTTGPVYEQYF
>TRBJ1-5|-|-|TRBV4-3
TGCGCCAGCAGCCAAGAACCTTATAGCAATCAGCCCCAGCATTTT
CASSQEPYSNQPQHF
>TRBJ1-2|-|-|TRBV4-3
TGCGCCAGCAGCCACTCCGCCCCAACTAACTATGGCTACACCTTC
CASSHSAPTNYGYTF
>TRBJ1-1|-|-|TRBV27
TGTGCCAGCAGTTTAAAAACCGGGACAAGGAACACTGAAGCTTTCTTT
CASSLKTGTRNTEAFF
>TRBJ1-1|-|-|TRBV19
TGTGCCAGTAGTAGAGCAGCCCAGCACACTGAAGCTTTCTTT
CASSRAAQHTEAFF
>TRBJ1-2|-|TRBD1|TRBV7-9
TGTGCCAGCAGCAACGTACAGGGGAGCTATGGCTACACCTTC
CASSNVQGSYGYTF
>TRBJ1-2|-|-|TRBV6-1
TGTGCCAGCAGATCTCCGGGCAGCCGATTGGATGGCTACACCTTC
CASRSPGSRLDGYTF
>TRBJ2-2|once|TRBD2|TRBV5-4
TGTGCCAGCAGCTTGAAGCGGGACCGAACCGGGGAGCTGTTTTTT
CASSLKRDRTGELFF
>TRBJ2-5|few|TRBD2|TRBV6-1
TGTGCCAGCTGGGGGGGAGGGCCCGTAGAGACCCAGTACTTC
CASWGGGPVETQYF
>TRBJ2-1|once|-|TRBV20-1
TGCAGTGCTAGAGATACAAAGGGGCGGGGAAATGAGCAGTTCTTC
CSARDTKGRGNEQFF
>TRBJ1-1|-|-|TRBV7-2
TGTGCCAGCAGCTTAGATCGGGGTATGGAAGCTTTCTTT
CASSLDRGMEAFF
>TRBJ2-3|-|-|TRBV4-1
TGCGCCAGCAGCCAAGGGCATGGTAGCGGAGCCAGCACAGATACGCAGTATTTT
CASSQGHGSGASTDTQYF
>TRBJ2-5|-|TRBD2|TRBV28
TGTGCCAGCAGTTTATCGGGACTAGCGGGCCACCAAGAGACCCAGTACTTC
CASSLSGLAGHQETQYF
>TRBJ1-2|-|-|TRBV7-8
TGTGCCAGCAGCTTAGGGCAGGACTATGGCTACACCTTC
CASSLGQDYGYTF
>TRBJ2-5|-|-|TRBV7-2
TGTGCCAGCAGCTTAAAAGGTCCAGGCAACGAGGCCCAGTACTTC
CASSLKGPGNEAQYF
>TRBJ1-2|-|-|TRBV7-2
TGTGCCAGCACGGTATGGGGCTATGGCTACACCTTC
CASTVWGYGYTF
>TRBJ2-1|-|-|TRBV19
TGTGCCAGTAGTAGGGGGCGGGTAACGGTGAGCTCCTACAATGAGCAGTTCTTC
CASSRGRVTVSSYNEQFF
>TRBJ1-5|-|-|TRBV11-2
TGTGCCAGCAGCCTCACAGGGCGCCAGCCCCAGCATTTT
CASSLTGRQPQHF
>TRBJ2-7|-|TRBD2|TRBV19
TGTGCCAGCAAAAATCGGGGGGGTAGGTCCGACGAGCAGTACTTC
CASKNRGGRSDEQYF
>TRBJ1-5|-|-|TRBV19
TGTGCCAGTAGTATCGGTCAGGGAGGGAAGCAGCCCCAGCATTTT
CASSIGQGGKQPQHF
>TRBJ1-1|-|-|TRBV7-2
TGTGCCAGCAGCCCGCGGGTCTACACCCCGAACACTGAAGCTTTCTTT
CASSPRVYTPNTEAFF
>TRBJ2-7|-|-|TRBV28
TGTGCCAGCAGTTTAAGCATCCACGAGCAGTACTTC
CASSLSIHEQYF
>TRBJ1-1|-|-|TRBV7-8
TGTGCCAGCAGCCCGAGAATGAACACTGAAGCTTTCTTT
CASSPRMNTEAFF
>TRBJ1-2|-|TRBD1|TRBV28
TGTGCCAGCAGCCGAAACCGAAGGGGGCTTGAAAACTATGGCTACACCTTC
CASSRNRRGLENYGYTF
>TRBJ2-7|-|TRBD2|TRBV19
TGTGCCAGTAGTGCCGGGACTAGCGACTACGAGCAGTACTTC
CASSAGTSDYEQYF
>TRBJ1-1|-|-|TRBV15
TGTGCCACCAGCAGAGATCCCCAGGTCCCCGAAGCTTTCTTT
CATSRDPQVPEAFF
>TRBJ1-5|-|-|TRBV7-2
TGTGCCAGCAGCTTAGGACAGGAGTCTATGCCCCAGCATTTT
CASSLGQESMPQHF
>TRBJ2-1|-|-|TRBV6-2/TRBV6-3
TGTGCCAGCACGACGGATTCCTACAATGAGCAGTTCTTC
CASTTDSYNEQFF
>TRBJ1-3|-|TRBD1|TRBV24-1
TGTGCCACCAGTGATTCTCGGGACAGGGGGACTGGAAACACCATATATTTT
CATSDSRDRGTGNTIYF
>TRBJ2-1|-|TRBD2|TRBV24-1
TGTGCCACCAGTGCTAGCGGGAGTTTGCGATACAATGAGCAGTTCTTC
CATSASGSLRYNEQFF
>TRBJ2-7|once|-|TRBV2
TGTGCCAGCAGTGAAAGTCAGTTGGACTACTACGAGCAGTACTTC
CASSESQLDYYEQYF
>TRBJ1-6|few|-|TRBV11-2
TGTGCCAGCAGCTTACTTAAAGGGGTTTTGGGTTCACCCCTCCACTTT
CASSLLKGVLGSPLHF
>TRBJ2-5|few|TRBD2|TRBV6-1
TGTGCCAGCAGTGATTCCGGGACTACAAACGGAGAGACCCAGTACTTC
CASSDSGTTNGETQYF
>TRBJ1-6|-|-|TRBV28
TGTGCCAGCCTAAAGCAAGTACAGGGCCCCTTAGGGTATTCACCCCTCCACTTT
CASLKQVQGPLGYSPLHF
>TRBJ2-1|-|TRBD2|TRBV20-1
TGCAGTGCAAAGAGCGGGGGGGCCTACAATGAGCAGTTCTTC
CSAKSGGAYNEQFF
>TRBJ2-1|-|-|TRBV7-2
TGTGCCAGCAGCTTAGGCCCCGACCGGGGAGCCTACAATGAGCAGTTCTTC
CASSLGPDRGAYNEQFF
>TRBJ1-5|-|-|TRBV20-1
TGCAGTGCTAGAGATGTGGGGGAGCCCCAGCATTTT
CSARDVGEPQHF
>TRBJ2-3|-|TRBD2|TRBV6-5
TGTGCCAGCAGTTACCTGACTAGCGGTAGCACAGATACGCAGTATTTT
CASSYLTSGSTDTQYF
>TRBJ2-1|-|-|TRBV28
TGTGCCAGCAGACTCTCCTACAATGAGCAGTTCTTC
CASRLSYNEQFF
>TRBJ2-7|-|TRBD2|TRBV20-1
TGCAGTCTCTCGAGCGGCGGGAGGGACTACGAGCAGTACTTC
CSLSSGGRDYEQYF
>TRBJ2-7|-|-|TRBV7-2
TGTGCCAGCAGCCGCGGGGCAAGGTACGAGCAGTACTTC
CASSRGARYEQYF